The sequence of this T cell receptor (beta chain) was determined in a study of blood T cell repertoires in COVID-19 (dated by TCRdb to 2019 to 2021). About the study as a whole: Collaborator samples came from the United States, Italy and Spain and covered acute and convalescent phases of COVID-19. The repertoires were made available in a free public database intended to serve as a resource for research on the immune response to SARS-CoV-2. Subjects who had been exposed to COVID-19, were actively infected with it, or had recovered from it provided the deeply sampled blood TCRbeta repertoires that made up the dataset. The material from the prospective study consisted of cDNA or gDNA derived from T cells, B-cell-depleted T cells, or PBMCs. The samples were drawn from two sources: the first 160 participants of the ongoing ImmuneRACE study, and about 1,300 subjects contributed by 6 global collaborators. HLA class I and class II types, where available, came from metadata supplied by the sample provider rather than from assay-based typing. A de-identified subject ID, COVID-19 status, age in years and sex were almost always included in the sample metadata. What the authors observed across the whole study: How much clinical and demographic metadata was included differed by source and by participant, and the metadata was provided uncurated.

TCRbeta CDR3 regions were amplified from genomic DNA using the immunoSEQ Assay, a bias-controlled multiplex PCR. Regarding the original processing steps: The number of nucleated cells in each sample was estimated from the amplification of reference gene primers within the assay. Sequence reads were collapsed and filtered to measure the absolute abundance of every unique TCRbeta CDR3 rearrangement. For each sample, productive Simpson clonality was calculated by taking the square root of Simpson's diversity index across productive rearrangements. TCRdb provides this immuneACCESS table in a form limited to in-frame rearrangements. Some clones are lacking; in checked studies, under half of them reflect an unresolved V gene, and why the rest are absent is not known. That table gives V, J and clone size, and the DNA gave D and trimming. Present in this sample are a few hundred thousand clones, 75% to 90% of which were seen just once. The top ten clonotypes cover roughly 0.8% of the sample.

Collaborating institutions collected whole blood in K2EDTA tubes following their own protocols. For TCRbeta analysis, collaborator samples were shipped as frozen whole blood, as isolated PBMCs, or as DNA extracted from either sample type. Clipping removes 6 bases from V and 7 bases from J, with 7 as the unmatched junction base count. The CDR3 measures 15 amino acids from cysteine to phenylalanine. The only DNA kept is the CDR3, 45 bases in frame from the first base. CDR1 MRHNA and CDR2 SNTAGT were looked up in the germline V gene. As for this clone: What this receptor recognizes is not known. One base away there is no much larger clone; base qualities are not given.

The source is a man aged 25 to 40 with acute or convalescent COVID-19. The sequencing sample was made of peripheral blood. Recombination joined TRBV6-4 with TRBJ1-5, with TRBD1 matching 12 junction bases. This receptor has the CDR3 CASSPGTGGGQPQHF. The DNA is as follows: TGTGCCAGCAGCCCCGGGACAGGGGGCGGACAGCCCCAGCATTTT.